A selection of T cell receptor beta chains follows, all from one sample in a study of shared clonotypes between healthy human individuals. This table comes from immunoSEQ multiplex PCR, and its TCRdb copy is limited to in-frame clones, with some not included. The repertoire holds 1 million to 1.3 million clones, approximately 78% seen once, with roughly 0.62% in the top ten. Input material: memory CD4+ T cells from PBMCs. The receptors stem from a man aged 18 to 35 in good health. Some clones in this sample may be carry-over from other donors' samples. Both conserved end residues are part of each CDR3. A D gene is named only where the DNA matches it firmly. Clone size is stated in some rows and not others, as once, few, many or a class when expanded.

>TRBV7-2|NA|NA|TRBJ1-2
TGTGCCAGCAGCCCCCTGGACAGCAGATCTAACTATGGCTACACCTTC
CASSPLDSRSNYGYTF
>TRBV30|TRBD1|NA|TRBJ1-5
TGTGCCTGGGCCGGGACAGACAATCAGCCCCAGCATTTT
CAWAGTDNQPQHF
>TRBV5-6|NA|NA|TRBJ2-3
TGTGCCAGCAGCCGATCCCAGGGGACAGATACGCAGTATTTT
CASSRSQGTDTQYF
>TRBV30|TRBD2|NA|TRBJ2-5
TGTGCCTGGAGTGTACGGGGAAATCAGCGGGGGGCAAGAGAGACCCAGTACTTC
CAWSVRGNQRGARETQYF
>TRBV5-4|NA|NA|TRBJ1-4
TGTGCCAGCAGTGAGGGGCCGGGGGCTGGGGAAAAACTGTTTTTT
CASSEGPGAGEKLFF
>TRBV5-1|NA|NA|TRBJ1-5
TGCGCCAGCAGCTTGGCCAGTGGGCGGGATCAGCCCCAGCATTTT
CASSLASGRDQPQHF
>TRBV6-1|NA|NA|TRBJ1-2
TGTGCCAGCAGTGAAGTGGTGACCCTGCCCCTTGGCTACACCTTC
CASSEVVTLPLGYTF
>TRBV11-2|TRBD2|NA|TRBJ2-5
TGTGCCAGCAGCTTAGGGCTAGCGGGGGGGACCCAGTACTTC
CASSLGLAGGTQYF
>TRBV9|NA|NA|TRBJ1-5
TGTGCCAGCAGCGTAGACGGATGGATTAATCAGCCCCAGCATTTT
CASSVDGWINQPQHF
>TRBV2|TRBD2|NA|TRBJ2-7
TGTGCCAGCAGTGACGTTGGGGAAGGCGGGAGTGAGCAGTACTTC
CASSDVGEGGSEQYF
>TRBV18|NA|NA|TRBJ1-2
TGTGCCAGCTCACCACCGCCGGGGGCCTATGGCTACACCTTC
CASSPPPGAYGYTF
>TRBV25-1|NA|many|TRBJ1-1
TGTGCCAGCAGTGAATATAAGGGGCTCGGAACTGAAGCTTTCTTT
CASSEYKGLGTEAFF
>TRBV5-6|TRBD1|NA|TRBJ1-1
TGTGCCAGCAGTTTTGTACAGGGGTTTAACACTGAAGCTTTCTTT
CASSFVQGFNTEAFF
>TRBV5-4|NA|NA|TRBJ1-2
TGTGCCAGCAGCCCTTATGGCTACACCTTC
CASSPYGYTF
>TRBV18|NA|once|TRBJ2-5
TGTGCCAGCTCATCTGCAGGGTTCGAGACCCAGTACTTC
CASSSAGFETQYF
>TRBV11-2|NA|NA|TRBJ2-3
TGTGCCAGCAGCTTAGGGGCCACTAGCACAGATACGCAGTATTTT
CASSLGATSTDTQYF
>TRBV5-1|NA|NA|TRBJ2-2
TGCGCCAGCAGCTTTTCTCTGGGTACTAACGCGAACACCGGGGAGCTGTTTTTT
CASSFSLGTNANTGELFF
>TRBV4-1|NA|NA|TRBJ1-5
TGCGCCAGCAGCCAAGATTCCAGGCCTATTCATCAGCCCCAGCATTTT
CASSQDSRPIHQPQHF
>TRBV28|TRBD2|NA|TRBJ2-2
TGTGCCAGCAGTTTTAGCGGACTAGCGAACACCGGGGAGCTGTTTTTT
CASSFSGLANTGELFF
>TRBV30|NA|NA|TRBJ1-1
TGTGCCTGCCCCCGCGCGGGACATCCCGAAGCTTTCTTT
CACPRAGHPEAFF
>TRBV5-1|NA|many|TRBJ1-5
TGCGCCAGCAGATATGGGGTCGGACAGCCCCAGCATTTT
CASRYGVGQPQHF
>TRBV18|NA|NA|TRBJ1-1
TGTGCCAGCTCACCAATATTCGGGGACGTGAACACTGAAGCTTTCTTT
CASSPIFGDVNTEAFF